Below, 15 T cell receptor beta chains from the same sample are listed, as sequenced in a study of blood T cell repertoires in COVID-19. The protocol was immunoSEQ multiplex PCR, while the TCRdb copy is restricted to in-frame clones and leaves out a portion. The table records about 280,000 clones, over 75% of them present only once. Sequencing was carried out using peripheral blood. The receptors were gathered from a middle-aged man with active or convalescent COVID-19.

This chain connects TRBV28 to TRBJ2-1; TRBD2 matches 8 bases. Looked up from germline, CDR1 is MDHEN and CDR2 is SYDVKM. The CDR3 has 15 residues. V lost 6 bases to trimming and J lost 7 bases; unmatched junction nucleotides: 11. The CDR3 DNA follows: TGTGCCAGCAGCCGAACAGTAGCGGGAAAGAATGAGCAGTTCTTC. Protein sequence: CASSRTVAGKNEQFF.

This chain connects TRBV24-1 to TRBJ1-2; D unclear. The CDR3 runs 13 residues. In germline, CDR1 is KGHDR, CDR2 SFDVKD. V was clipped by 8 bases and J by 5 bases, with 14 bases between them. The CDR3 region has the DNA TGTGCCACCATGGAGAGATCCGGATATGGCTACACCTTC. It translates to CATMERSGYGYTF.

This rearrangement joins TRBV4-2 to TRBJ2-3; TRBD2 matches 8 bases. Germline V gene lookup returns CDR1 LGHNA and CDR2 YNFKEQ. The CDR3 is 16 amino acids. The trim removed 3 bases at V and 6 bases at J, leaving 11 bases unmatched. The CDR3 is CASSQGLVLSGDTQYF. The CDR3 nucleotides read TGTGCCAGCAGCCAGGGACTAGTCCTAAGTGGGGATACGCAGTATTTT.

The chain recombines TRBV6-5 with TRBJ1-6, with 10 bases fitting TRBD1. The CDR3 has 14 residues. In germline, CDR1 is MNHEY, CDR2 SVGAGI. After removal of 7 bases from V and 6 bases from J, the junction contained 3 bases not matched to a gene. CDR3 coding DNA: TGTGCCAGCATGTGGGACAGGGGTAATTCACCCCTCCACTTT. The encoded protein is CASMWDRGNSPLHF.

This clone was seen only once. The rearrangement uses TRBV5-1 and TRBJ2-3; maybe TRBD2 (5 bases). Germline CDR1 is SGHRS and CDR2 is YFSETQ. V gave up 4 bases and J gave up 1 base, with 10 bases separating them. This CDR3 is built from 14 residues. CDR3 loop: CASSLTTRTDTQYF. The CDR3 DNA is TGCGCCAGCAGCCTGACTACACGCACAGATACGCAGTATTTT.

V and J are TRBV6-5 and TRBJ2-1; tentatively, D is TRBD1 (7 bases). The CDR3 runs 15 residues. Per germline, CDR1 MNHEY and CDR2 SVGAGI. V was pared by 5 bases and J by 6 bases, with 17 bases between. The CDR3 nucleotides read TGTGCCAGCAGTCCCAGGGGGGAGAAAGCCAATGAGCAGTTCTTC. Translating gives CASSPRGEKANEQFF.

CDR3 nucleotides: TGCAGCGTTGACCGGGTTTCATCCGGTGAGCAGTTCTTC. Translating gives CSVDRVSSGEQFF. This sequence joins TRBV29-1 and TRBJ2-1; unclear D gene. The CDR3 sequence is 13 residues long. CDR1 is SQVTM, CDR2 ANQGSEA, per germline. V lost 3 bases and J 9 bases, leaving 15 bases between the germline ends.

The CDR3 DNA reads TGTGCCAGCAGCGTAGGCGGGATGGGGTCAGATACGCAGTATTTT. This encodes CASSVGGMGSDTQYF. The V gene is TRBV9, the J gene TRBJ2-3, with a tentative D call TRBD2 (6 bases). Germline assignment: CDR1 SGDLS and CDR2 YYNGEE. Trimming took off 0 bases at V and 4 bases at J, with 12 bases between the two ends. The CDR3 covers 15 residues.

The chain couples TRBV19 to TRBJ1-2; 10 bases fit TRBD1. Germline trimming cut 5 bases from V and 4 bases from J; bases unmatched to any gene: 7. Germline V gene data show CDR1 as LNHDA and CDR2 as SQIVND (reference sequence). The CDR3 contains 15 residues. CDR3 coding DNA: TGTGCCAGTAGTCCAGAGAGGACAGGGGGCTATGGCTACACCTTC. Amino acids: CASSPERTGGYGYTF.

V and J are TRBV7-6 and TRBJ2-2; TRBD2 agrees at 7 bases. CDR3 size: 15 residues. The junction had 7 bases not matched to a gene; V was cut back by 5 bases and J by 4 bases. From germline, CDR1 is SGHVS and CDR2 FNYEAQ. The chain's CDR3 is CASSQGAGPTGELFF. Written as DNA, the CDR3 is TGTGCCAGCAGCCAAGGAGCGGGACCCACCGGGGAGCTGTTTTTT.

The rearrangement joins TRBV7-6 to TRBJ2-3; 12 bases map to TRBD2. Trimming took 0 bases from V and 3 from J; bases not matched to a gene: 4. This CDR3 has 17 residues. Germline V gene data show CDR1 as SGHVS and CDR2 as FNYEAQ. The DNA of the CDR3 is TGTGCCAGCAGCTTAGCGCAAACTAGCGGGAGGACAGATACGCAGTATTTT. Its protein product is CASSLAQTSGRTDTQYF.

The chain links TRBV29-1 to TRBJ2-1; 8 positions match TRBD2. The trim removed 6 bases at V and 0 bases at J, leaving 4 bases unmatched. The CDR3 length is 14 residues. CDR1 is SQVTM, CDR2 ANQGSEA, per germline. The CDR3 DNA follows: TGCAGCGTACCTGGGACTAGCTCCTACAATGAGCAGTTCTTC. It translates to CSVPGTSSYNEQFF.

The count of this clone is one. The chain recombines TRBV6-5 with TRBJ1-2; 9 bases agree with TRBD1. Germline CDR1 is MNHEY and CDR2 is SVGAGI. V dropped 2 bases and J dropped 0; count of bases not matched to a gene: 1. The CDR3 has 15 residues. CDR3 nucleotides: TGTGCCAGCAGTTACGGGACAGGGACTAACTATGGCTACACCTTC. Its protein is CASSYGTGTNYGYTF.

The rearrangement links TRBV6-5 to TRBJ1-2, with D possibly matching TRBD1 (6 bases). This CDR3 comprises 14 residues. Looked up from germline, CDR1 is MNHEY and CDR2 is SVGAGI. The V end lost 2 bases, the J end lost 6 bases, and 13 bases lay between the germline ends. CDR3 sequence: CASSYITGYNGYTF. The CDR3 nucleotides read TGTGCCAGCAGTTACATTACAGGGTACAATGGCTACACCTTC.

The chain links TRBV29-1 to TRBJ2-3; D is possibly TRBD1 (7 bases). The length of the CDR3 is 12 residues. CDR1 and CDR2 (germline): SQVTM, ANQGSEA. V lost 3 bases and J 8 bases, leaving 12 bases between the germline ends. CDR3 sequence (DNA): TGCAGCGTTGAGAGACAGGGAGGTACGCAGTATTTT. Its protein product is CSVERQGGTQYF.